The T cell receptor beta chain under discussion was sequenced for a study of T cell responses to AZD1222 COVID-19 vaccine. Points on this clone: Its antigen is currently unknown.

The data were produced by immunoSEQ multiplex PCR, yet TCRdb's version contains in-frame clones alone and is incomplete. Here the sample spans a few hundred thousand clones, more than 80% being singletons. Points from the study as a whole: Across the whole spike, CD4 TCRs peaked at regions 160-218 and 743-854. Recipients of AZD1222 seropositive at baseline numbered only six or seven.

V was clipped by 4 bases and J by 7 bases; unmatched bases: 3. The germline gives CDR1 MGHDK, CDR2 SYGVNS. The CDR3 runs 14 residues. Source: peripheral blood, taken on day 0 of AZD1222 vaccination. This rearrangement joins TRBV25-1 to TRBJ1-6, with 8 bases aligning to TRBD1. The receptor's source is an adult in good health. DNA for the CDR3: TGTGCCAGCAGTGGACAGGGGTGGAATTCACCCCTCCACTTT. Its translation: CASSGQGWNSPLHF.